This T cell receptor beta chain was recorded in a study of cytotoxic CD8 clonotypes in ibrutinib-treated CLL. Study-wide context: Within the patient group, around twelve were relapsed/refractory and some 14 treatment-naive, and approximately 17 were IGHV unmutated. Investigators reported 25 or so partial and 2 complete responses; after median roughly 65 months, approximately 15 patients remained remitted and roughly 12 progressed.

The repertoire was sequenced with immunoSEQ multiplex PCR; TCRdb's copy has only in-frame clones and lacks some. The repertoire holds some 200,000 clones, with nearly 80% as singletons. The CDR3 extends over 11 amino acids. From germline, CDR1 is MNHNS and CDR2 SASEGT. V was shortened by 10 bases and J by 6 bases, with 10 bases between the two germline ends. This clone was seen a few times. Cryopreserved PBMCs were the source of around 2 micrograms of genomic DNA, which went to TCR beta libraries. The genes are TRBV6-1 and TRBJ2-4; D is unclear. The origin of this receptor is a human donor with chronic lymphocytic leukemia. Here the sequenced sample was PBMCs, taken after 12 months of ibrutinib treatment. For the CDR3, the DNA is TGTGCCATCCTGGTTTTAAACATTCAGTACTTC. Translating it yields CAILVLNIQYF.